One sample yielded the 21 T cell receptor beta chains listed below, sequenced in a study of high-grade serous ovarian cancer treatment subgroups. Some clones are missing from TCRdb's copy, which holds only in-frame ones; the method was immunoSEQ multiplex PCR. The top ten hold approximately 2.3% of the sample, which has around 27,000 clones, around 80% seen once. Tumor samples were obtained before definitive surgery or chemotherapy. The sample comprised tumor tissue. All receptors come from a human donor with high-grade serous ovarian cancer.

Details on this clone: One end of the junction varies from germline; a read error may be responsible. The CDR3 protein is CASRIVRVTGPAGVITDTQYF. CDR3 in DNA: TGTGCCAGTAGGATAGTAAGGGTGACGGGCCCAGCGGGAGTCATCACAGATACGCAGTATTTT. The chain combines TRBV19 with TRBJ2-3; 8 nucleotides match TRBD2. CDR1 is LNHDA, CDR2 SQIVND, per germline (reference sequence). This CDR3 contains 21 residues.

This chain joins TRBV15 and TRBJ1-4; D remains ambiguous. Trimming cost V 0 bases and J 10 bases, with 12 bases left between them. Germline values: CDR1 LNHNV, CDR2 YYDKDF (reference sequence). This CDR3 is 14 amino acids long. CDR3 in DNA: TGTGCCACCAGCAGAGATACAAGTTGGGGAAAACTGTTTTTT. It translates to CATSRDTSWGKLFF.

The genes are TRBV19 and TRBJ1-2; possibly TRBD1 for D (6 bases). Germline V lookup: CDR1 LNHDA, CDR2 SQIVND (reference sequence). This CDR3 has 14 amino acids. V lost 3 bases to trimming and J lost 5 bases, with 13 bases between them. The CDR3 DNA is TGTGCCAGTAGTATGTGGGGGCTGAGATATGGCTACACCTTC. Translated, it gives CASSMWGLRYGYTF.

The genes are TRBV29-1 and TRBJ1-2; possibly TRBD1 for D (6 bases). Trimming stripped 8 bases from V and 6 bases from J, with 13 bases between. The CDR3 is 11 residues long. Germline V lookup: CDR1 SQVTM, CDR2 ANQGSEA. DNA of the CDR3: TGCAGCTCTCAAGGGGGGGATGGCTACACCTTC. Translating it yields CSSQGGDGYTF.

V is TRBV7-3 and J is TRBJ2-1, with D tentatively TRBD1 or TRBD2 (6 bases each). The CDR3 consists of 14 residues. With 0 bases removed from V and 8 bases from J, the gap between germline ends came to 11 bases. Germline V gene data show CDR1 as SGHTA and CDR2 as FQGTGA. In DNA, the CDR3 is TGTGCCAGCAGCTTAACAGGGGGAGGACATGAGCAGTTCTTC. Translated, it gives CASSLTGGGHEQFF.

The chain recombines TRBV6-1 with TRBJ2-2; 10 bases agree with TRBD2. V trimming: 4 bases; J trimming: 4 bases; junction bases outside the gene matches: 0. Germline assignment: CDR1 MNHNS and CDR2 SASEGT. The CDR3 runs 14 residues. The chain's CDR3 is CASSGTSGTGELFF. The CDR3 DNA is TGTGCCAGCAGTGGGACTAGCGGCACCGGGGAGCTGTTTTTT.

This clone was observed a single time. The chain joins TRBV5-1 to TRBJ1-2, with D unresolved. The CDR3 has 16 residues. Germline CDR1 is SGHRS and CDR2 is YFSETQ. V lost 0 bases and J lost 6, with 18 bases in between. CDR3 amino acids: CASSLGGGERAHGYTF. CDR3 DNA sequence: TGCGCCAGCAGCTTGGGAGGCGGGGAGAGGGCCCATGGCTACACCTTC.

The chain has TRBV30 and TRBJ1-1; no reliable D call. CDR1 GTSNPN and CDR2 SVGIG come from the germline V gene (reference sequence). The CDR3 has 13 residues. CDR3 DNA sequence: TGTGCTGGCCGTGCGGACTCTTACACTGAAGCTTTCTTT. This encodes CAGRADSYTEAFF.

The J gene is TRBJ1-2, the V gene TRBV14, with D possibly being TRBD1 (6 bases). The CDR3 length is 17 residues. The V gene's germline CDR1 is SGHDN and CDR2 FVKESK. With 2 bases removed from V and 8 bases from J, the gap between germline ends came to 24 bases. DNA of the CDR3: TGTGCCAGCAGCCAACCCGGTGGGGGGGCGCTGGGCAGGGGCTACACCTTC. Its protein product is CASSQPGGGALGRGYTF.

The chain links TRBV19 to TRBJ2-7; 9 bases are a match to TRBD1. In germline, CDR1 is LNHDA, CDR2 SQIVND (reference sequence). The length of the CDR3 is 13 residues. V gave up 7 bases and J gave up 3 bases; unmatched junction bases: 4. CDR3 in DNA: TGTGCCAGTAAGGAGGACAGGGGCTACGAGCAGTACTTC. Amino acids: CASKEDRGYEQYF.

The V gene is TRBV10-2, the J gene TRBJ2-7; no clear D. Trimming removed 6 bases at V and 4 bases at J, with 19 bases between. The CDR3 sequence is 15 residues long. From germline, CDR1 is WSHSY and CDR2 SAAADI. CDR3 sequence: CASRNPRSSLYEQYF. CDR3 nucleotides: TGCGCCAGCAGAAACCCCCGCTCATCGTTATACGAGCAGTACTTC.

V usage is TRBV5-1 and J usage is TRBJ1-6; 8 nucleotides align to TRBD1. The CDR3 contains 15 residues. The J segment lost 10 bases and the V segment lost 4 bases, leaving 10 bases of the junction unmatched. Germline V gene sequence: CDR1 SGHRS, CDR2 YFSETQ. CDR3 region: CASSPGQGAGSPLHF. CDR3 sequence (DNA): TGCGCCAGCAGCCCTGGACAGGGTGCGGGCTCACCCCTCCACTTT.

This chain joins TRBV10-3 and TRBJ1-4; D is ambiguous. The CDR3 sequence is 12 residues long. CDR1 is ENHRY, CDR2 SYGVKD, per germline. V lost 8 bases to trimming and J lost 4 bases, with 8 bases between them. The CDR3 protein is CAIGRSNEKLFF. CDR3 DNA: TGTGCCATCGGGCGTAGTAATGAAAAACTGTTTTTT.

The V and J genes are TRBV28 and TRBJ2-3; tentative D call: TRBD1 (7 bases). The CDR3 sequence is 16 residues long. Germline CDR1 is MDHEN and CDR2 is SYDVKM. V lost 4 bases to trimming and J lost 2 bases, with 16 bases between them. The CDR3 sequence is CASSSHSGGFTDTQYF. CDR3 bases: TGTGCCAGCAGTTCCCACTCAGGGGGGTTCACAGATACGCAGTATTTT.

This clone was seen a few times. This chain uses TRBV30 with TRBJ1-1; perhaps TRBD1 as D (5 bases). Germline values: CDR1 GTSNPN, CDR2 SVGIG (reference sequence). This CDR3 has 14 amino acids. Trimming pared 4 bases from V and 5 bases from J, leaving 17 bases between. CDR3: CAWTGGRGATEAFF. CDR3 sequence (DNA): TGTGCCTGGACGGGAGGAAGAGGGGCGACTGAAGCTTTCTTT.

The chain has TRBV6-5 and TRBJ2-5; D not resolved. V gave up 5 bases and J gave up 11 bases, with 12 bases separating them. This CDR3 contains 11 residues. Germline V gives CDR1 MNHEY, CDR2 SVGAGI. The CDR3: CASSEASPQYF. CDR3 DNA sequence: TGTGCCAGCAGTGAAGCCTCCCCTCAGTACTTC.

The CDR3 here is CASSGAGGQETQYF. The CDR3 DNA reads TGTGCCAGCAGTGGGGCAGGGGGCCAAGAGACCCAGTACTTC. The rearrangement uses TRBV28 and TRBJ2-5, with 7 nucleotides matching TRBD1. The germline CDR1 and CDR2 sequences are MDHEN and SYDVKM. This CDR3 has 14 amino acids. V dropped 5 bases and J dropped 1; count of bases not matched to a gene: 4.

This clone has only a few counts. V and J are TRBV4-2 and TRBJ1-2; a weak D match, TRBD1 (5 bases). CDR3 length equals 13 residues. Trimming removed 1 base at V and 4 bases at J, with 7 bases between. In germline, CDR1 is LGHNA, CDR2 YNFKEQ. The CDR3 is CASSQGGGYGYTF. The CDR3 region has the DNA TGTGCCAGCAGCCAAGGGGGGGGCTATGGCTACACCTTC.

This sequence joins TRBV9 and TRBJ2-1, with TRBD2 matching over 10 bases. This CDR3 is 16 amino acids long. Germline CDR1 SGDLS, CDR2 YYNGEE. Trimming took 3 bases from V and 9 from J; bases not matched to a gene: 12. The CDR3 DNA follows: TGTGCCAGCAGCGCCCTCTCTAGCGGGAGTAGGAGTGAGCAGTTCTTC. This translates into CASSALSSGSRSEQFF.

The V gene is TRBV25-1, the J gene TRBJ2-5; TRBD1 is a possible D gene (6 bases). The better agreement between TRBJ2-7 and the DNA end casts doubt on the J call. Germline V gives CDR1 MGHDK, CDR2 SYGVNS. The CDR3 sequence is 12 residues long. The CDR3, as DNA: TGTGCCAGCAGTCCCCAGGGGTACGAGCAGTACTTC. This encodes CASSPQGYEQYF.

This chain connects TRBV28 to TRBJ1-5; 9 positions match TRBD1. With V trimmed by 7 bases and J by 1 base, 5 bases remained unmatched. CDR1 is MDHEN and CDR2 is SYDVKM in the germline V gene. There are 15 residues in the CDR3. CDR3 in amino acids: CASNRDRESNQPQHF. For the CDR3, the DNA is TGTGCCAGCAACAGGGACAGGGAGAGCAATCAGCCCCAGCATTTT.